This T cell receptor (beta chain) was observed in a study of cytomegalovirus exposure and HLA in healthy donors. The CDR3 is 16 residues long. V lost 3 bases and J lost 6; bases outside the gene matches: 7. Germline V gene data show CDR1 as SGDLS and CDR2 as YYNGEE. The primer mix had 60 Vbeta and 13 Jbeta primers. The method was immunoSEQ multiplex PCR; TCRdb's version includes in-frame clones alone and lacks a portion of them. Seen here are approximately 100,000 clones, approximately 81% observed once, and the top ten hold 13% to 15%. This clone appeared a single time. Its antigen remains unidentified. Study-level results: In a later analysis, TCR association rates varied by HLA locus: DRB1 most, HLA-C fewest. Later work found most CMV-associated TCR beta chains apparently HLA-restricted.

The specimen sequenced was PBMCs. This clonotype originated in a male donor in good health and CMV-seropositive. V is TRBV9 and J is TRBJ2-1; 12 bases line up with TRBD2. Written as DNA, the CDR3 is TGTGCCAGCAGCGCCCCAGGGACTAGCGGGCCCAATGAGCAGTTCTTC. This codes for CASSAPGTSGPNEQFF.